This TCR beta chain was sequenced for a study of siplizumab effects on memory and regulatory T cells. Only in-frame clones appear in the TCRdb table, and some are missing; sequencing was by immunoSEQ multiplex PCR. The repertoire consists of some 90,000 clones, with about 90% occurring once and the leading ten covering about 15%. Germline CDR1 reads KGHSH; CDR2 reads LQKENI. Trimming removed 8 bases from V and 0 bases from J; junction bases left unmatched: 10. This CDR3 has 17 amino acids. The rearrangement joins TRBV18 to TRBJ2-1; 10 nucleotides line up with TRBD2. Sample: CD4+ T cells sorted from blood. This receptor was taken from a human donor in good health. CDR3 loop: CASTRASGRSSYNEQFF. As DNA, the CDR3 is TGTGCCAGCACACGGGCTAGCGGGAGAAGCTCCTACAATGAGCAGTTCTTC.